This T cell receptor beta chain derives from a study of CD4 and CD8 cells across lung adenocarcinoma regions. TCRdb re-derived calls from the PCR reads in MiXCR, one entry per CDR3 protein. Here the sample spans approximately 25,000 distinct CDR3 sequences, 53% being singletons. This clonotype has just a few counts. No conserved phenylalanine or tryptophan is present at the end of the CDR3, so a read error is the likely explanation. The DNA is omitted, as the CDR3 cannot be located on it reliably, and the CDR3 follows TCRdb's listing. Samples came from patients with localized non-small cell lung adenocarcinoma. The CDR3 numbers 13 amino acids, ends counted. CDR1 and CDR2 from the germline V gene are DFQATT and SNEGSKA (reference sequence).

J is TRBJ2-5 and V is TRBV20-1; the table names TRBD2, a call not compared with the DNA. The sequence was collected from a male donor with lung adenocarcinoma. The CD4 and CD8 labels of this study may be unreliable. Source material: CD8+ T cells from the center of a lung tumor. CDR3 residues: CSARDSPLAGDHL.